The source of this T cell receptor (beta chain) is a study of shared clonotypes between healthy human individuals. Profiling relied on immunoSEQ multiplex PCR, and the TCRdb table lists in-frame clones only, not all of them. This sample has around 500,000 clones, with approximately 82% found just once. The CDR3 totals 14 residues. Trimming pared 1 base from V and 3 bases from J, leaving 9 bases between. Germline loops: CDR1 SGHTA, CDR2 FQGNSA. This clone has just a few counts. Sequencing was carried out using PBMCs. The sequence came from a woman in her thirties or forties in good health. Some clones in this sample may be carry-over from other donors' samples. The V and J genes are TRBV7-2 and TRBJ2-5; perhaps TRBD2 as D (6 bases). The CDR3 protein is CASSLDPSEETQYF. Here the CDR3 DNA reads TGTGCCAGCAGCTTAGATCCTAGCGAAGAGACCCAGTACTTC. The full variable domain, in which reference TRBV7-2 and TRBJ2-5 provide the parts outside the CDR3, is GAGVSQSPSNKVTEKGKDVELRCDPISGHTALYWYRQSLGQGLEFLIYFQGNSAPDKSGLPSDRFSAERTGGSVSTLTIQRTQQEDSAVYLCASSLDPSEETQYFGPGTRLLVL.